This paragraph covers one TCR beta chain sequence. What it binds is not known. CD8+ T cell subsets were each sorted in triplicate, about 330,000 cells apiece. CD45RO-CCR7+CD27+CD95- was the phenotype of naive CD8+ T cells. This entry belongs to a study of CXCR3-negative and CXCR3-positive naive CD8 T cells. Study-level findings and limits: Naive subsets were similarly diverse, while memory CD8+ repertoires were much less diverse. Naive subsets did not differ in surface CD5, and the authors estimated TCR strength using properties of the TRB CDR3. Naive cells with CXCR3 showed TRB CDR3s that were more hydrophobic than those in CXCR3-negative naive cells.

The TRB libraries of cDNA were built by UMI-labeled 5' RACE. TCRdb re-analyzed the 5' RACE reads; it lists each CDR3 protein once, without DNA. The sample has more than 80,000 distinct CDR3 sequences; the top ten hold 0.75% to 0.95%. The source material was naive CXCR3+ CD8+ T cells from blood. Described subset: CD45RO-CCR7+CD27+CD95- naive CD8+ T cells expressing CXCR3 (TNR3+). The TCR was taken from a human donor in good health. Some clones in this sample may be carry-over from other donors' samples.

This CDR3 is CASSFPDRGVYEQYF. The rearrangement links TRBV28 to TRBJ2-7; TCRdb's D gene call, TRBD1, goes unchecked for lack of DNA. The germline V gene encodes CDR1 MDHEN and CDR2 SYDVKM. The CDR3 runs 15 residues.